One and the same sample provided the 13 T cell receptor beta chains below, sequenced in a study of cytomegalovirus exposure and HLA in healthy donors. The PCR had 60 Vbeta and 13 Jbeta primers. TCRdb keeps only in-frame clones here, not all; method: immunoSEQ multiplex PCR. The profile shows roughly 160,000 clones, roughly 76% of them singletons. The sample was PBMCs. These receptors originate from a woman in her fifties or sixties in good health and CMV-seronegative.

V and J are TRBV4-1 and TRBJ2-1; the D is unclear. V lost 0 bases, J lost 11 bases, and 8 bases lay in between. The CDR3 consists of 12 residues. Germline lookup yields CDR1 MGHRA and CDR2 YSYEKL. The CDR3 coding sequence is TGCGCCAGCAGCCAAGATCAGGTGAAGCAGTTCTTC. Encoded protein: CASSQDQVKQFF.

The chain is built from TRBV19 and TRBJ2-1, with 9 bases fitting TRBD1. In germline, CDR1 is LNHDA, CDR2 SQIVND (reference sequence). Trimming took 1 base from V and 5 from J; bases not matched to a gene: 0. This CDR3 contains 14 residues. Here the CDR3 reads CASSIGDRDNEQFF. The CDR3 DNA sequence: TGTGCCAGTAGTATAGGGGACAGGGACAATGAGCAGTTCTTC.

The chain links TRBV6-1 to TRBJ2-2, with D possibly being TRBD1 (5 bases). The V end was cut by 6 bases, the J end by 0 bases, with 8 bases between. CDR3 length: 14 residues. CDR1 is MNHNS and CDR2 is SASEGT in the germline V gene. This CDR3 reads CASRDMANTGELFF. CDR3 coding DNA: TGTGCCAGCAGGGACATGGCGAACACCGGGGAGCTGTTTTTT.

The rearrangement links TRBV19 to TRBJ1-2; 8 nucleotides align to TRBD1. Germline CDR1 reads LNHDA; CDR2 reads SQIVND (reference sequence). CDR3 length equals 13 residues. V lost 0 bases, J lost 7 bases, and 1 base stayed unmatched. The CDR3 region is CASSIDRGLGYTF. For the CDR3, the DNA is TGTGCCAGTAGTATAGACAGGGGGCTTGGCTACACCTTC.

This clone was picked up one time. The V gene is TRBV19, the J gene TRBJ2-1, with 8 bases lining up with TRBD2. V lost 3 bases to trimming and J lost 12 bases; unmatched junction nucleotides: 1. Germline assignment: CDR1 LNHDA and CDR2 SQIVND (reference sequence). This CDR3 spans 11 amino acids. CDR3 nucleotide sequence: TGTGCCAGTAGTATGGGACTAGTGCAGTTCTTC. It is translated as CASSMGLVQFF.

The chain carries TRBV7-2 and TRBJ2-1; D remains ambiguous. The CDR3 loop spans 13 amino acids. Germline CDR1 SGHTA, CDR2 FQGNSA. V was shortened by 0 bases and J by 8 bases, with 8 bases between the two germline ends. CDR3 nucleotides: TGTGCCAGCAGCTTAGCGCTGCGAGATGAGCAGTTCTTC. Protein sequence: CASSLALRDEQFF.

V gene TRBV9 combines with J gene TRBJ2-2; D is possibly TRBD1 (7 bases). The CDR3 is 15 amino acids. CDR1 and CDR2 (germline): SGDLS, YYNGEE. V gave up 1 base and J gave up 6 bases, with 13 bases separating them. CDR3 DNA sequence: TGTGCCAGCAGCGTACGCGGGACAGCGTCCGGGGAGCTGTTTTTT. Translated: CASSVRGTASGELFF.

On this clone itself: This sample includes further DNA sequences coding for the same CDR3. The V gene is TRBV11-3, the J gene TRBJ1-3, with D possibly matching TRBD1 (5 bases). The V gene's germline CDR1 is SGHNT and CDR2 YENEEA. V lost 5 bases to trimming and J lost 0 bases, with 5 bases between them. CDR3 length: 13 amino acids. This CDR3 is CASSTGSGNTIYF. CDR3 bases: TGTGCCAGCAGCACAGGCTCTGGAAACACCATATATTTT.

The chain recombines TRBV19 with TRBJ1-5; no definite D call. The CDR3 has 12 amino acids. V was cut by 1 base and J by 5 bases, with 3 bases left in between. Per germline, CDR1 LNHDA and CDR2 SQIVND (reference sequence). CDR3 protein: CASSIADQPQHF. The CDR3 DNA reads as TGTGCCAGTAGTATAGCCGATCAGCCCCAGCATTTT.

The J gene is TRBJ1-2, the V gene TRBV6-1; D gene unclear. Between the trimmed V and J ends, which lost 1 base and 3 bases, there was a span of 6 bases. This CDR3 is built from 13 residues. Germline-derived CDR1 and CDR2 are MNHNS and SASEGT. CDR3 protein: CASSEDFDYGYTF. The CDR3 DNA reads as TGTGCCAGCAGTGAAGACTTCGACTATGGCTACACCTTC.

Comment on this clone: Its ends do not fully match the called genes, so a read error is possible. The chain links TRBV7-9 to TRBJ2-3; tentative D call: TRBD2 (5 bases). Germline CDR1 SEHNR, CDR2 FQNEAQ (reference sequence). This CDR3 has 12 residues. The CDR3 DNA follows: TGTTCCAGCAGCCCCGGAGGCGACACGCAGTATTTT. The encoded protein is CSSSPGGDTQYF.

The chain uses TRBV29-1 and TRBJ2-2; TRBD2 might be the D (5 bases). V shed 1 base and J shed 8 bases, with 11 bases lying between them. The germline CDR1 and CDR2 sequences are SQVTM and ANQGSEA. This CDR3 contains 13 residues. The CDR3 bases are TGCAGCGTTGAAGTTCTGCCGGGGGGGGAGCTGTTTTTT. It translates to CSVEVLPGGELFF.

The chain uses TRBV5-1 and TRBJ2-7, with TRBD2 identical over 11 bases. The ends lost 5 bases at V and 4 bases at J; junction bases unmatched: 11. The CDR3 has 16 amino acids. CDR1 is SGHRS and CDR2 is YFSETQ in the germline V gene. The CDR3 sequence: CASSWRSGTSGYEQYF. In DNA, the CDR3 is TGCGCCAGCAGTTGGCGGTCAGGGACTAGCGGTTACGAGCAGTACTTC.